Below are 27 T cell receptor beta chains sequenced from a single sample in a study of T cell responses to AZD1222 COVID-19 vaccine. Repertoires were generated with immunoSEQ multiplex PCR, while TCRdb's copy carries only in-frame clones and drops some. The sample includes fewer than 120,000 clones, 80% to 90% of them seen just once. The sequences come from peripheral blood, collected 28 days after the second AZD1222 dose. The receptors were gathered from an adult who received the AZD1222 COVID-19 vaccine.

The V gene is TRBV5-5, the J gene TRBJ1-3; D not resolved. In germline, CDR1 is SGHKS, CDR2 YYEKEE (reference sequence). The CDR3 length is 15 residues. The ends were cut back, 3 bases at V and 0 bases at J, with 10 bases in the middle. CDR3 coding DNA: TGTGCCAGCAGCTCGAACTTCATCTCTGGAAACACCATATATTTT. Amino acids: CASSSNFISGNTIYF. The entire variable domain, with the rest obtained from reference TRBV5-5 and TRBJ1-3, is as follows: DAGVTQSPTHLIKTRGQQVTLRCSPISGHKSVSWYQQVLGQGPQFIFQYYEKEERGRGNFPDRFSARQFPNYSSELNVNALLLGDSALYLCASSSNFISGNTIYFGEGSWLTVV.

J is TRBJ2-7 and V is TRBV27; D perhaps matches TRBD1 (6 bases). The germline V gene has CDR1 MNHEY and CDR2 SMNVEV (reference sequence). Trimming left V 4 bases short and J 1 base short, with 8 bases between. CDR3 length: 13 amino acids. The CDR3 protein is CASSSQGSYEQYF. The CDR3 DNA sequence: TGTGCCAGCAGTTCTCAGGGGTCCTACGAGCAGTACTTC.

V is TRBV25-1 and J is TRBJ2-5; weak D call: TRBD2 (6 bases). The CDR3 has 15 residues. V lost 2 bases, J lost 4 bases, and 14 bases lay in between. CDR1 and CDR2 (germline): MGHDK, SYGVNS. The CDR3 region is CASSEGVAEAETQYF. As DNA, the CDR3 is TGTGCCAGCAGTGAAGGAGTAGCGGAGGCAGAGACCCAGTACTTC.

The chain combines TRBV18 with TRBJ2-1; 9 bases map to TRBD2. This CDR3 region has 15 residues. The germline V gene encodes CDR1 KGHSH and CDR2 LQKENI. J gave up 8 bases and V 0 bases, and 5 bases lay outside the gene matches. The chain's CDR3 is CASSPPETSGYEQFF. The CDR3 DNA sequence: TGTGCCAGCTCACCACCGGAGACTAGCGGCTATGAGCAGTTCTTC.

The J gene is TRBJ1-2, the V gene TRBV6-5, with D tentatively TRBD1 (6 bases). V was trimmed by 6 bases and J by 6 bases, leaving 17 bases between them. CDR3 size: 14 residues. Germline V gene lookup returns CDR1 MNHEY and CDR2 SVGAGI. CDR3 nucleotide sequence: TGTGCCAGCAGAACAGGGATGTCGGTAGATGGCTACACCTTC. Protein product: CASRTGMSVDGYTF.

This clone appeared a few times. The chain carries TRBV11-3 and TRBJ1-2; TRBD1 agrees at 9 bases. Germline loops: CDR1 SGHNT, CDR2 YENEEA. The V gene end was trimmed by 1 base and the J gene end by 5 bases; junction bases not matched to a gene: 8. The CDR3 spans 16 residues. As DNA, the CDR3 is TGTGCCAGCAGCTTAGCTGGGGGGACAGGGCTATATGGCTACACCTTC. It translates to CASSLAGGTGLYGYTF.

This clone has a single count. The V gene is TRBV28, the J gene TRBJ1-5; D remains unclear. Trimming took off 7 bases at V and 0 bases at J, with 10 bases between the two ends. From germline, CDR1 is MDHEN and CDR2 SYDVKM. The CDR3 is 14 amino acids. This chain's CDR3 is CASTEDYSNQPQHF. DNA of the CDR3: TGTGCCAGCACCGAAGACTATAGCAATCAGCCCCAGCATTTT.

V is TRBV18 and J is TRBJ1-2, with a weak D call TRBD1 (5 bases). Germline V gene lookup returns CDR1 KGHSH and CDR2 LQKENI. The V and J ends lost 6 bases and 2 bases respectively, with 13 bases between them. The CDR3 has 14 residues. CDR3 residues: CASSTSRGNYGYTF. In DNA, the CDR3 is TGTGCCAGCTCCACCAGTAGGGGAAACTATGGCTACACCTTC.

J is TRBJ2-3 and V is TRBV3-1 (or the pseudogene TRBV3-2); 8 bases fit TRBD2. Germline CDR1 and CDR2: LGHDT and YNNKEL (reference sequence). The CDR3 is 18 amino acids. V dropped 0 bases and J dropped 2; count of bases not matched to a gene: 10. The CDR3 reads CASSQDKIQRGYTDTQYF. CDR3 DNA sequence: TGTGCCAGCAGCCAAGATAAAATCCAGCGGGGGTACACAGATACGCAGTATTTT.

The rearrangement links TRBV29-1 to TRBJ2-5, with 7 bases matching TRBD2. Looked up from germline, CDR1 is SQVTM and CDR2 is ANQGSEA. The CDR3 is made up of 14 amino acids. The junction had 10 bases not matched to a gene; V was cut back by 7 bases and J by 2 bases. The CDR3 reads CSAISAGDQETQYF. As DNA, the CDR3 is TGCAGCGCAATCAGCGCGGGGGATCAAGAGACCCAGTACTTC.

V gene TRBV6-5 combines with J gene TRBJ1-3; D gene ambiguous. This CDR3 has 13 residues. Trimming left V 9 bases short and J 0 bases short, with 9 bases between. The V gene's germline CDR1 is MNHEY and CDR2 SVGAGI. Here the CDR3 DNA reads TGTGCCAGTCTCCCGGGCTCTGGAAACACCATATATTTT. Its translation is CASLPGSGNTIYF.

V gene TRBV28 combines with J gene TRBJ1-3, with a possible D match to TRBD1 (6 bases). V lost 1 base to trimming and J lost 2 bases, with 12 bases between them. Per the germline V gene, CDR1 is MDHEN and CDR2 is SYDVKM. This CDR3 has 16 amino acids. The CDR3 coding sequence is TGTGCCAGCAGTTTATTAGGGGGGCGCACTGGAAACACCATATATTTT. It specifies CASSLLGGRTGNTIYF.

The genes are TRBV6-6 and TRBJ1-1; 7 bases line up with TRBD1. The V gene's germline CDR1 is MNHNY and CDR2 SVGAGI (reference sequence). The CDR3 runs to 14 residues. V shed 4 bases, J shed 4 bases, and the junction held 6 bases outside the gene matches. The CDR3: CASSSTGVSTEAFF. CDR3 bases: TGTGCCAGCAGTTCCACAGGGGTGAGCACTGAAGCTTTCTTT.

The V gene is TRBV4-2, the J gene TRBJ1-5, with D tentatively TRBD1 (5 bases). Germline V CDR1 and CDR2: LGHNA, YNFKEQ. V dropped 0 bases and J dropped 11 bases, with 17 bases sitting between them. The CDR3 runs 15 residues. CDR3: CASSQEGTLGEAQHF. CDR3 nucleotides: TGTGCCAGCAGCCAAGAGGGGACCCTTGGGGAGGCCCAGCATTTT.

V gene TRBV2 combines with J gene TRBJ2-7, with 9 nucleotides matching TRBD1. Germline V gene sequence: CDR1 SNHLY, CDR2 FYNNEI. Germline trimming cut 5 bases from V and 3 bases from J; bases unmatched to any gene: 5. The CDR3 spans 14 residues. The CDR3: CASSTGTGSYEQYF. The CDR3 DNA sequence: TGTGCCAGCAGTACCGGGACAGGGAGCTACGAGCAGTACTTC.

The gene calls are TRBV19 and TRBJ1-5; 9 nucleotides align to TRBD1. The CDR3 extends over 16 amino acids. From germline, CDR1 is LNHDA and CDR2 SQIVND (reference sequence). J lost 3 bases, V lost 7 bases, and 10 bases had no gene match. CDR3 sequence (DNA): TGTGCCAGTAATTCCGGACAGGGGTTGTACAATCAGCCCCAGCATTTT. Translating gives CASNSGQGLYNQPQHF.

The chain joins TRBV23-1 to TRBJ2-7; no reliable D call. TRBV23-1 is treated as an ORF (open reading frame) with a function not yet certain. The V end lost 4 bases, the J end lost 2 bases, and 9 bases lay between the germline ends. The CDR3 has 13 residues. The CDR3 region has the DNA TGCGCCAGCAGTCGGGCAGGCCCCTACGAGCAGTACTTC. It codes for CASSRAGPYEQYF.

The chain has TRBV7-8 and TRBJ2-1, with D possibly being TRBD2 (5 bases). The CDR3 consists of 14 residues. Trimming pared 0 bases from V and 9 bases from J, leaving 12 bases between. CDR1 SGHVS and CDR2 FQNEAQ come from the germline V gene. The chain's CDR3 is CASSLALLVFEQFF. CDR3 bases: TGTGCCAGCAGCTTAGCGTTACTAGTCTTTGAGCAGTTCTTC. The full variable domain, rest sourced from reference TRBV7-8 and TRBJ2-1, is GAGVSQSPRYKVAKRGQDVALRCDPISGHVSLFWYQQALGQGPEFLTYFQNEAQLDKSGLPSDRFFAERPEGSVSTLKIQRTQQEDSAVYLCASSLALLVFEQFFGPGTRLTVL.

The chain has TRBV5-6 and TRBJ1-5, with a possible D match to TRBD1 (5 bases). V was clipped by 0 bases and J by 7 bases, with 14 bases between them. The CDR3 covers 15 residues. CDR1 is SGHDT and CDR2 is YYEEEE in the germline V gene. The CDR3 is CASSLARQGRQPQHF. The CDR3 DNA is TGTGCCAGCAGCTTGGCCAGGCAGGGTCGCCAGCCCCAGCATTTT.

V usage is TRBV4-2 and J usage is TRBJ2-5, with D unresolved. CDR1 and CDR2 from the germline V gene are LGHNA and YNFKEQ. The CDR3 covers 14 residues. With 2 bases removed from V and 2 bases from J, the gap between germline ends came to 9 bases. The CDR3 loop is CASSQTGLQETQYF. The CDR3 DNA sequence: TGTGCCAGCAGCCAAACCGGGCTACAAGAGACCCAGTACTTC.

The chain links TRBV6-6 to TRBJ1-2; D unclear. V shed 6 bases and J shed 5 bases, with 10 bases lying between them. The germline gives CDR1 MNHNY, CDR2 SVGAGI (reference sequence). The CDR3 extends over 12 amino acids. The CDR3: CASSQSGYGYTF. The CDR3 region has the DNA TGTGCCAGCAGCCAGTCGGGGTATGGCTACACCTTC.

The V gene is TRBV2, the J gene TRBJ1-4; D call uncertain. V was clipped by 6 bases and J by 2 bases, with 4 bases between them. Germline CDR1 and CDR2: SNHLY and FYNNEI. CDR3 length: 12 residues. The CDR3 here is CASRGTNEKLFF. DNA of the CDR3: TGTGCCAGCAGAGGGACTAATGAAAAACTGTTTTTT.

The rearrangement joins TRBV6-2 or TRBV6-3 to TRBJ1-1; TRBD1 is a possible D gene (6 bases). The germline V gene encodes CDR1 MNHEY and CDR2 SVGEGT. The CDR3 runs 13 residues. Trimming shortened V by 4 bases and J by 3 bases, and 9 bases separated the two germline ends. CDR3 nucleotide sequence: TGTGCCAGCAGTTGGACAGACTACACTGAAGCTTTCTTT. Translating it yields CASSWTDYTEAFF.

V gene TRBV11-2 combines with J gene TRBJ1-1; D ambiguous. Trimming stripped 1 base from V and 0 bases from J, with 9 bases between. Germline loops: CDR1 SGHAT, CDR2 FQNNGV. This CDR3 contains 15 residues. This CDR3 is CASSLGAGLNTEAFF. The CDR3 DNA sequence: TGTGCCAGCAGCTTAGGCGCAGGATTGAACACTGAAGCTTTCTTT.

The chain combines TRBV9 with TRBJ2-7; TRBD2 aligns across 9 bases. The V and J ends lost 4 bases and 6 bases, in that order; junction bases with no gene match: 11. The CDR3 is 15 amino acids. CDR1 and CDR2 (germline): SGDLS, YYNGEE. CDR3 DNA sequence: TGTGCCAGCAGCCCATCGGGACTAGCTTCGCGCGAGCAGTACTTC. Translation: CASSPSGLASREQYF.

This chain joins TRBV6-5 and TRBJ1-5; no definite D call. From germline, CDR1 is MNHEY and CDR2 SVGAGI. CDR3 length equals 13 residues. The V end lost 2 bases, the J end lost 2 bases, and 4 bases lay between the germline ends. CDR3 sequence (DNA): TGTGCCAGCAGTTACACAGGCAATCAGCCCCAGCATTTT. This translates into CASSYTGNQPQHF.

This sequence joins TRBV24-1 and TRBJ1-5, with 8 bases lining up with TRBD1. Germline trimming cut 4 bases from V and 6 bases from J; bases unmatched to any gene: 7. The germline V gene has CDR1 KGHDR and CDR2 SFDVKD. This CDR3 is 15 amino acids long. The CDR3 nucleotides are TGTGCCACCAGTGACCCAGGACAGGGTTCTCAGCCCCAGCATTTT. It yields the protein CATSDPGQGSQPQHF.